This T cell receptor (beta chain) stems from a study of blood T cells in healthy people across ages. Findings of the study overall: More naive CD4+ cells and higher diversity were found in long-lived than in aged donors. Estimated diversity that came from one million T cells was considered an underestimate.

V was trimmed by 5 bases and J by 3 bases, leaving 15 bases between them. There are 14 residues in the CDR3. Germline V gene sequence: CDR1 DFQATT, CDR2 SNEGSKA (reference sequence). A sample-barcoded 5' primer and a J-beta primer mix were used in a second PCR of about 7 to 12 cycles. Every molecule of cDNA carried a tag from a template-switch adaptor with 12 random nucleotides. TCRdb redid the calling of the 5' RACE reads with MiXCR, one entry per CDR3 protein. Among roughly 720,000 distinct CDR3 sequences, 40% to 65% were seen once, and the ten largest hold around 41%. Details on this clonotype: Its specificity is unknown.

The chain uses TRBV20-1 and TRBJ2-3, with D perhaps TRBD1 or TRBD2 (5 bases each). Sequencing was done on a sample of blood. The receptor's source is a man older than 75 in good health. The CDR3 here is CSALLGAVTDTQYF. CDR3 coding DNA: TGCAGTGCTTTGCTCGGGGCAGTGACAGATACGCAGTATTTT.